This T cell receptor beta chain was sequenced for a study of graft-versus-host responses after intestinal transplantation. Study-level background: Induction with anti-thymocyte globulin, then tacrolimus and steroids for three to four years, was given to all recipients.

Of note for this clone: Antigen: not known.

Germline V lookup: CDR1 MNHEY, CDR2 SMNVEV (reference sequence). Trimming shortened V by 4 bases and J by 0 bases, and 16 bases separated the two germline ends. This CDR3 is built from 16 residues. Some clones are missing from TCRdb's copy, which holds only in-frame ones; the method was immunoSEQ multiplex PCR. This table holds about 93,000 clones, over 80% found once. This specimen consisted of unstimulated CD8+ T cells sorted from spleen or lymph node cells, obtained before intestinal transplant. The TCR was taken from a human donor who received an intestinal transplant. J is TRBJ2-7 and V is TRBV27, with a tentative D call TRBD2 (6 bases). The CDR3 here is CASSSRLGTSSYEQYF. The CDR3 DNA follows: TGTGCCAGCAGTTCTAGACTAGGAACCAGCTCCTACGAGCAGTACTTC.